A single sample is the source of the 30 T cell receptor beta chains below, sequenced in a study of T cells in Graves' hyperthyroidism and ophthalmopathy. It was RNA transcripts that yielded the amplified TCR beta CDR3 regions. HTBI primers were employed in a first-round RT-PCR of the TCR CDR3. TCRdb recomputed calls from the multiplex PCR reads with MiXCR, one row per CDR3 protein. The data contain about 350,000 distinct CDR3 sequences, 15% to 20% of them singletons. The sequencing input was blood. These receptors originate from a woman between 40 and 55 years old with Graves' ophthalmopathy.

V is TRBV20-1 and J is TRBJ2-7, with D unclear. CDR1 and CDR2 from the germline V gene are DFQATT and SNEGSKA (reference sequence). CDR3 size: 13 residues. Trimming removed 3 bases at V and 1 base at J, with 10 bases between. CDR3 nucleotide sequence: TGCAGTGCTAGTCGGCTAGATTCCTACGAGCAGTACTTC. Amino acid sequence: CSASRLDSYEQYF.

This clonotype was counted ten times or more. V usage is TRBV12-5 and J usage is TRBJ2-1, with D possibly TRBD1 on 5 matching bases. The CDR3 contains 13 residues. The ends were cut back, 7 bases at V and 10 bases at J, with 17 bases in the middle. Germline V gene data show CDR1 as LGHNT and CDR2 as FRNRAP. The CDR3: CASAIPLGVEQFF. The DNA for the CDR3 is TGTGCTAGTGCCATCCCGTTAGGGGTCGAGCAGTTCTTC.

The sample holds many counts of this clonotype. This chain uses TRBV18 with TRBJ2-6; D possibly corresponds to TRBD2 (6 bases). Germline V gene data show CDR1 as KGHSH and CDR2 as LQKENI. The CDR3 covers 15 residues. With 3 bases removed from V and 2 bases from J, the gap between germline ends came to 8 bases. CDR3 bases: TGTGCCAGCTCACCGGGGGGAACTGGGGCCAACGTCCTGACTTTC. It encodes CASSPGGTGANVLTF.

About this clonotype: At one end, the junction sequence differs from germline, possibly due to a read error. This chain uses TRBV10-3 with TRBJ2-7, with D perhaps matching TRBD1 (6 bases). From germline, CDR1 is ENHRY and CDR2 SYGVKD. CDR3 length equals 12 residues. The CDR3 nucleotides are TGTGCCATCACGGATGGGGGCTACGAGCAGTCCTTC. This codes for CAITDGGYEQSF.

This clonotype was seen many times. This chain links TRBV6-5 with TRBJ2-7, with a weak D call TRBD1 (5 bases). The CDR3 loop spans 15 amino acids. Looked up from germline, CDR1 is MNHEY and CDR2 is SVGAGI. Trimming left V 2 bases short and J 6 bases short, with 17 bases between. CDR3 bases: TGTGCCAGCAGTTACGCGACAGTTACATCTGGCGAGCAGTACTTC. Amino acid sequence: CASSYATVTSGEQYF.

Many counts were recorded for this clonotype. The chain has TRBV28 and TRBJ2-7, with TRBD1 matching 8 bases. Germline-derived CDR1 and CDR2 are MDHEN and SYDVKM. V shed 5 bases, J shed 3 bases, and the junction held 6 bases outside the gene matches. This CDR3 spans 14 amino acids. The CDR3 reads CASSRGQAYYEQYF. The CDR3 DNA reads TGTGCCAGCAGTAGGGGACAGGCCTACTACGAGCAGTACTTC.

Many counts were recorded for this clonotype. The genes are TRBV6-5 and TRBJ2-3; D unresolved. Germline CDR1 MNHEY, CDR2 SVGAGI. This CDR3 spans 12 amino acids. V was pared by 4 bases and J by 4 bases, with 6 bases between. In DNA form, the CDR3 reads TGTGCCAGCAGTTTAAGGGCAGATACGCAGTATTTT. Translated: CASSLRADTQYF.

Ten or more counts support this clonotype. V gene TRBV11-2 combines with J gene TRBJ2-7; D unresolved. Trimming left V 3 bases short and J 3 bases short, with 9 bases between. There are 13 residues in the CDR3. The germline V gene has CDR1 SGHAT and CDR2 FQNNGV. The DNA of the CDR3 is TGTGCCAGCAGCTTCCCAGGAAACTACGAGCAGTACTTC. This encodes CASSFPGNYEQYF.

On this clonotype: Possible read error: a much larger clone is one base away. V and J are TRBV29-1 and TRBJ1-1; D is unresolved. This CDR3 contains 12 residues. In germline, CDR1 is SQVTM, CDR2 ANQGSEA. V lost 1 base to trimming and J lost 8 bases, with 11 bases between them. CDR3 DNA sequence: TGCAGCGTTGAAGGTGTGGCAACCGAAGCTTTCTTT. The encoded protein is CSVEGVATEAFF.

This clonotype was seen ten or more times. The chain is built from TRBV24-1 and TRBJ2-4; the D call may be TRBD1 or TRBD2 (5 bases each). Germline CDR1 and CDR2: KGHDR and SFDVKD. Trimming took off 4 bases at V and 8 bases at J, with 20 bases between the two ends. This CDR3 is built from 16 residues. The CDR3 reads CATSDPTGPLRDIQYF. CDR3 bases: TGTGCCACCAGTGACCCAACGGGACCCCTTCGTGACATTCAGTACTTC.

This clonotype was recorded many times. The J gene is TRBJ2-7, the V gene TRBV2; D is ambiguous. Looked up from germline, CDR1 is SNHLY and CDR2 is FYNNEI. There are 11 residues in the CDR3. The V end was cut by 8 bases, the J end by 0 bases, with 5 bases between. The CDR3 here is CASGVSYEQYF. Here the CDR3 DNA reads TGTGCCAGCGGGGTCTCCTACGAGCAGTACTTC.

This clonotype was observed a few times. This chain uses TRBV12-3 or TRBV12-4 with TRBJ2-5, with D perhaps matching TRBD1 or TRBD2 (6 bases each). The CDR3 totals 15 residues. V was pared by 2 bases and J by 2 bases, with 12 bases between. This CDR3 reads CASSLSGAGQETQYF. The CDR3 DNA sequence: TGTGCCAGCAGTTTATCGGGGGCGGGGCAAGAGACCCAGTACTTC.

This clonotype was counted ten times or more. The J gene is TRBJ1-5, the V gene TRBV28, with D possibly matching TRBD1 (5 bases). The V gene's germline CDR1 is MDHEN and CDR2 SYDVKM. Trimming removed 5 bases from V and 8 bases from J, with 19 bases in between. The CDR3 contains 15 residues. The CDR3 sequence is CASSLQRSSGKPQHF. The CDR3 DNA follows: TGTGCCAGCAGTCTCCAGCGATCTTCAGGGAAGCCCCAGCATTTT.

Many counts were recorded for this clonotype. V and J are TRBV12-3 or TRBV12-4 and TRBJ1-2; 7 bases line up with TRBD1. This CDR3 has 15 residues. The V segment lost 7 bases and the J segment 2 bases; nucleotides outside the gene matches: 10. The CDR3 nucleotides are TGTGCCAGCACGGACGGCCAGGGGGGAAACTATGGCTACACCTTC. This codes for CASTDGQGGNYGYTF.

This clonotype was recorded many times. The V call is TRBV15, the J call TRBJ1-5; D perhaps matches TRBD1 (6 bases). The V end lost 0 bases, the J end lost 6 bases, and 24 bases lay between the germline ends. Germline V gene lookup returns CDR1 LNHNV and CDR2 YYDKDF (reference sequence). CDR3 length: 19 residues. The CDR3 loop reads CATSRDSPGGVSRGQPQHF. The CDR3 coding sequence is TGTGCCACCAGCAGAGATAGTCCGGGGGGCGTCTCCCGGGGTCAGCCCCAGCATTTT.

The sample holds many counts of this clonotype. This chain uses TRBV2 with TRBJ1-5, with D possibly TRBD1 on 6 matching bases. The CDR3 covers 15 residues. V was shortened by 8 bases and J by 6 bases, with 20 bases between the two germline ends. The V gene's germline CDR1 is SNHLY and CDR2 FYNNEI. This CDR3 is CASRSRDPGVQPQHF. As DNA, the CDR3 is TGTGCCAGCCGCTCCCGGGACCCAGGGGTTCAGCCCCAGCATTTT.

This clonotype appeared a few times. The chain employs TRBV3-1 and TRBJ1-5; tentatively, D is TRBD1 (6 bases). Trimming shortened V by 1 base and J by 6 bases, and 10 bases separated the two germline ends. Germline V lookup: CDR1 LGHDT, CDR2 YNNKEL (reference sequence). The CDR3 totals 14 residues. The CDR3 nucleotides are TGTGCCAGCAGCCAAGGGAGCAGGGGTCAGCCCCAGCATTTT. The encoded protein is CASSQGSRGQPQHF.

This clonotype was seen a few times. The rearrangement joins TRBV28 to TRBJ2-7, with D perhaps being TRBD1 or TRBD2 (5 bases each). Germline V lookup: CDR1 MDHEN, CDR2 SYDVKM. The ends were cut back, 2 bases at V and 2 bases at J, with 16 bases in the middle. This CDR3 is built from 16 residues. The chain's CDR3 is CASSLEFVGEAYEQYF. CDR3 DNA sequence: TGTGCCAGCAGTTTAGAGTTTGTGGGGGAAGCCTACGAGCAGTACTTC.

The table lists this clonotype with many counts. The chain combines TRBV11-2 with TRBJ2-7, with 7 positions matching TRBD1. CDR1 and CDR2 from the germline V gene are SGHAT and FQNNGV. The ends lost 4 bases at V and 5 bases at J; junction bases unmatched: 8. This CDR3 contains 14 residues. The CDR3 loop reads CASSSLTGTNEQYF. The CDR3 DNA reads as TGTGCCAGCAGCTCTCTGACAGGGACAAACGAGCAGTACTTC.

The count of this clonotype is one. The chain uses TRBV20-1 and TRBJ1-1; D might be TRBD1 (6 bases). Deletions cut 6 bases from V and 0 bases from J, with 17 bases between. The CDR3 has 15 amino acids. Germline CDR1 is DFQATT and CDR2 is SNEGSKA (reference sequence). The CDR3: CSAPPYRELNTEAFF. Written as DNA, the CDR3 is TGCAGTGCCCCCCCGTACAGGGAGCTGAACACTGAAGCTTTCTTT.

The rearrangement uses TRBV12-3 or TRBV12-4 and TRBJ1-1; the D is unclear. Trimming stripped 6 bases from V and 4 bases from J, with 12 bases between. The CDR3 is made up of 13 amino acids. CDR3 region: CASRFTGGTEAFF. The CDR3 DNA is TGTGCCAGCAGATTTACCGGTGGCACTGAAGCTTTCTTT.

This clonotype appeared many times. The V and J genes are TRBV12-3 or TRBV12-4 and TRBJ2-7, with D unclear. This CDR3 is 11 amino acids long. Trimming removed 6 bases at V and 5 bases at J, with 8 bases between. CDR3 in amino acids: CASSLVDEQYF. Here the CDR3 DNA reads TGTGCCAGCAGCTTGGTCGACGAGCAGTACTTC.

The CDR3: CASSSLGGDYGYTF. The CDR3 DNA reads TGTGCCAGCAGTTCCCTGGGGGGAGACTATGGCTACACCTTC. The J gene is TRBJ1-2, the V gene TRBV27; possible D gene TRBD1, 5 bases. Germline assignment: CDR1 MNHEY and CDR2 SMNVEV (reference sequence). The V end lost 4 bases, the J end lost 3 bases, and 12 bases lay between the germline ends. The CDR3 spans 14 residues.

This clonotype was counted ten times or more. The chain has TRBV12-3 or TRBV12-4 and TRBJ2-5, with 7 bases matching TRBD1. The CDR3 is 14 residues long. The V gene end was trimmed by 6 bases and the J gene end by 2 bases; junction bases not matched to a gene: 6. The CDR3 protein is CASRHMGQQETQYF. The CDR3 region has the DNA TGTGCCAGCAGGCACATGGGACAGCAAGAGACCCAGTACTTC.

The gene calls are TRBV14 and TRBJ2-5; 7 bases agree with TRBD2. Germline CDR1 reads SGHDN; CDR2 reads FVKESK. V was clipped by 5 bases and J by 1 base; unmatched bases: 10. The CDR3 runs 16 residues. This CDR3 reads CASSAAKRGFQETQYF. The CDR3 DNA reads as TGTGCCAGCAGCGCCGCAAAGCGGGGCTTCCAAGAGACCCAGTACTTC. Drawing the rest from reference TRBV14 and TRBJ2-5, the complete variable domain is EAGVTQFPSHSVIEKGQTVTLRCDPISGHDNLYWYRRVMGKEIKFLLHFVKESKQDESGMPNNRFLAERTGGTYSTLKVQPAELEDSGVYFCASSAAKRGFQETQYFGPGTRLLVL.

The chain joins TRBV20-1 to TRBJ2-7; 7 bases match TRBD2. Per the germline V gene, CDR1 is DFQATT and CDR2 is SNEGSKA (reference sequence). There are 15 residues in the CDR3. Unmatched junction bases numbered 7, after V lost 0 bases and J lost 2 bases. CDR3 in amino acids: CSARDRGRVTYEQYF. In nucleotides, the CDR3 is TGCAGTGCTAGAGATCGAGGGAGGGTCACCTACGAGCAGTACTTC.

This clonotype was seen many times. The CDR3 sequence: CAAEGTEAYEQYF. In DNA, the CDR3 is TGTGCCGCCGAAGGGACAGAAGCCTACGAGCAGTACTTC. The V call is TRBV2, the J call TRBJ2-7; TRBD1 matches at 7 bases. Germline CDR1 is SNHLY and CDR2 is FYNNEI. Trimming took 11 bases from V and 2 from J; bases not matched to a gene: 9. This CDR3 contains 13 residues.

This clonotype was counted at least ten times. V and J are TRBV5-1 and TRBJ2-7; TRBD1 matches 7 bases. Germline V gene data show CDR1 as SGHRS and CDR2 as YFSETQ. The CDR3 contains 16 residues. The J segment lost 1 base and the V segment lost 2 bases, leaving 9 bases of the junction unmatched. The CDR3 sequence: CASSFQPGQLSYEQYF. The CDR3 DNA sequence: TGCGCCAGCAGCTTCCAACCGGGACAGCTTTCCTACGAGCAGTACTTC.

This clonotype occurred many times. A much larger clone differs from this one at a single base, so this may be a read error. The chain couples TRBV12-3 or TRBV12-4 to TRBJ2-5; D is unclear. The CDR3 length is 14 residues. Between the trimmed V and J ends, which lost 8 bases and 1 base, there was a span of 14 bases. The CDR3 protein is CASALGLIQETQYF. The CDR3 nucleotides are TGTGCCAGCGCCTTGGGCCTAATCCAAGAGACCCAGTACTTC.

There are many counts of this clonotype. V is TRBV12-5 and J is TRBJ1-1, with TRBD1 as a possible D gene (6 bases). The CDR3 length is 15 residues. Trimming removed 1 base from V and 1 base from J, with 10 bases in between. CDR1 and CDR2 (germline): LGHNT, FRNRAP. CDR3 in DNA: TGTGCTAGTGGTTTGGCACAGGGACCGAACACTGAAGCTTTCTTT. This sequence encodes CASGLAQGPNTEAFF.